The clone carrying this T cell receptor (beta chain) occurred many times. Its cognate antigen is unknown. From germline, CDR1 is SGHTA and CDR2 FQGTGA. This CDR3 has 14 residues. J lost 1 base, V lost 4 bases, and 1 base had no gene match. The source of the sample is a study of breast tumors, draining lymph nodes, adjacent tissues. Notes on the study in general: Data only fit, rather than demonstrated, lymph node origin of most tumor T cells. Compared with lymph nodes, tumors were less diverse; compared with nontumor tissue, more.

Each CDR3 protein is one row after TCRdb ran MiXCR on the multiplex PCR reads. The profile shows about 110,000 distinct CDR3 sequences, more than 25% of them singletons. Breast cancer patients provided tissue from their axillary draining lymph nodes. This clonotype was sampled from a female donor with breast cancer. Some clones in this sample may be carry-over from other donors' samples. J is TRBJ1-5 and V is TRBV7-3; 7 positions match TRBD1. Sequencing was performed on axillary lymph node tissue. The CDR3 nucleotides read TGTGCCAGCAGCTCGGGACAGAGCAATCAGCCCCAGCATTTT. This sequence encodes CASSSGQSNQPQHF.